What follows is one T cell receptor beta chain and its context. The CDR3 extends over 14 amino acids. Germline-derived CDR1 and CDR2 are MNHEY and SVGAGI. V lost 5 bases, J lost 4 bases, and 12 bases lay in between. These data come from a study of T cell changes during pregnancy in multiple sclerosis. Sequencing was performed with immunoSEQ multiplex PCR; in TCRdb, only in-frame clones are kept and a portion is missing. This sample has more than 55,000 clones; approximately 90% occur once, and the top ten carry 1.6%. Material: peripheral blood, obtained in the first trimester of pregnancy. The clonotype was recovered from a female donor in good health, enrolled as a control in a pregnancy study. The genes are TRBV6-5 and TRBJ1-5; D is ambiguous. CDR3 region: CASSNLDGNQPQHF. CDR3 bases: TGTGCCAGCAGTAACCTCGACGGGAATCAGCCCCAGCATTTT.